One sample yielded the 9 T cell receptor beta chains listed below, sequenced in a study of blood T cell repertoires in COVID-19. Here immunoSEQ multiplex PCR was the method, and the copy in TCRdb shows in-frame clones only, minus some. Here the sample spans about 180,000 clones, roughly 88% being singletons. The sequenced material came from peripheral blood. These receptors all stem from a woman aged 40-49 years with COVID-19, enrolled during active disease.

The chain uses TRBV28 and TRBJ1-3, with a tentative D call TRBD1 (5 bases). The germline V gene has CDR1 MDHEN and CDR2 SYDVKM. V lost 2 bases and J 7 bases, leaving 9 bases between the germline ends. This CDR3 region has 13 residues. CDR3 loop: CASSLDRRNTIYF. For the CDR3, the DNA is TGTGCCAGCAGTTTAGACAGAAGGAACACCATATATTTT.

The chain uses TRBV21-1 and TRBJ2-1; TRBD1, as called in the table, went unchecked against the DNA. TRBV21-1 is an annotated pseudogene. CDR3 length: 15 residues. The CDR3 region is CASSKCRQGCNEQFF. CDR3 DNA: TGTGCCAGCAGCAAATGTCGACAGGGTTGCAATGAGCAGTTCTTC.

The chain couples TRBV11-1 to TRBJ1-1; D remains unclear. V lost 5 bases to trimming and J lost 2 bases, with 3 bases between them. Looked up from germline, CDR1 is SGHAT and CDR2 is FQDESV (reference sequence). The CDR3 consists of 11 residues. CDR3 coding DNA: TGTGCCAGCAGCCCTAACACTGAAGCTTTCTTT. Translating it yields CASSPNTEAFF.

CDR3 coding DNA: TGTGCCAGCAGCCAAGATCGGGGGGCTGCCAAAAACATTCAGTACTTC. Its protein product is CASSQDRGAAKNIQYF. The V call is TRBV3-1 (or the pseudogene TRBV3-2), the J call TRBJ2-4; TRBD2 might be the D (7 bases). V was cut by 0 bases and J by 1 base, with 10 bases left in between. The CDR3 runs 16 residues. From germline, CDR1 is LGHDT and CDR2 YNNKEL (reference sequence).

The genes are TRBV10-3 and TRBJ2-1, with TRBD2 identical over 9 bases. The CDR3 contains 15 residues. The J segment lost 7 bases and the V segment lost 10 bases, leaving 14 bases of the junction unmatched. Germline V gene lookup returns CDR1 ENHRY and CDR2 SYGVKD. CDR3 DNA sequence: TGTGCCACCAGCAAAGAAGCGGGGGGCCGAAATGAGCAGTTCTTC. Translation gives CATSKEAGGRNEQFF.

The V gene is TRBV4-2, the J gene TRBJ2-3; 14 positions match TRBD2. CDR1 and CDR2 (germline): LGHNA, YNFKEQ. The V segment lost 0 bases and the J segment 3 bases; nucleotides outside the gene matches: 5. This CDR3 contains 18 residues. CDR3: CASSQEGLAGVVTDTQYF. The CDR3 region has the DNA TGTGCCAGCAGCCAAGAGGGACTAGCGGGAGTGGTTACAGATACGCAGTATTTT.

The chain combines TRBV5-8 with TRBJ1-1, with D unresolved. CDR3 length equals 11 residues. Germline V gives CDR1 SGHTS, CDR2 YDEGEE. The germline V and J ends were trimmed by 4 bases and 8 bases, with 9 bases remaining between them. CDR3 in amino acids: CASSPRREAFF. In nucleotides, the CDR3 is TGTGCCAGCAGCCCGAGGAGGGAAGCTTTCTTT.

This clone was found a few times. The chain recombines TRBV6-5 with TRBJ1-4, with 9 bases lining up with TRBD1. Germline-derived CDR1 and CDR2 are MNHEY and SVGAGI. Trimming at V came to 7 bases and at J to 8 bases, leaving 11 bases not matched to a gene. This CDR3 is built from 15 residues. The CDR3 DNA reads as TGTGCCAGCACCTATTCCGGGACAGGGCGGGAAAAACTGTTTTTT. Translated: CASTYSGTGREKLFF.

The chain employs TRBV12-5 and TRBJ1-6; 8 bases are a match to TRBD1. Trimming cost V 2 bases and J 8 bases; bases outside gene matches: 8. The CDR3 has 16 amino acids. Germline CDR1 and CDR2: LGHNT and FRNRAP. CDR3 loop: CASGLTRGQGDSPLHF. DNA for the CDR3: TGTGCTAGTGGTTTGACCCGAGGACAGGGAGATTCACCCCTCCACTTT.